This entry lists 20 T cell receptor beta chains sequenced from one sample in a study of molecular identifiers for immune sequencing clone quantification. TCRdb reprocessed the PCR reads via MiXCR and lists one record per CDR3 protein. The sample carries approximately 630,000 distinct CDR3 sequences, about 25% recorded once. The sample comprised naive CD8+ T cells from blood, with Jurkat cell RNA spiked in. Subset indicated: FACS-sorted CD8+CD4-CCR7+CD45RA+ naive T cells. Receptors originate from a human donor in good health. Some libraries in this study had Jurkat cell RNA spiked in.

The chain couples TRBV15 to TRBJ1-1, with 9 bases identical to TRBD1. The CDR3 runs 14 residues. V trimming: 3 bases; J trimming: 5 bases; junction bases outside the gene matches: 4. The V gene's germline CDR1 is LNHNV and CDR2 YYDKDF (reference sequence). The CDR3 nucleotides are TGTGCCACCAGCAGCTACAGGGGGCATACTGAAGCTTTCTTT. Encoded protein: CATSSYRGHTEAFF.

The chain couples TRBV20-1 to TRBJ2-7; D is unclear. V was trimmed by 2 bases and J by 0 bases, leaving 8 bases between them. CDR3 length equals 13 residues. From germline, CDR1 is DFQATT and CDR2 SNEGSKA (reference sequence). This chain's CDR3 is CSARPLGSYEQYF. The CDR3 DNA follows: TGCAGTGCTAGACCGCTGGGCTCCTACGAGCAGTACTTC.

Note on this clonotype: It may be a read error: a sequence one base away is much more abundant. The V call is TRBV19, the J call TRBJ2-7; D perhaps matches TRBD1 (6 bases). The length of the CDR3 is 14 residues. Germline assignment: CDR1 LNHDA and CDR2 SQIVND (reference sequence). Trimming cost V 9 bases and J 1 base, with 16 bases left between them. CDR3 DNA sequence: TGTGCCAGAAGTTACCGGGACACTTCCTACGAGCAGTACTTC. It translates to CARSYRDTSYEQYF.

In the case of this clonotype: An end of the junction differs from the germline gene, which may be a read error. The CDR3 reads CASSIITGANVPTF. For the CDR3, the DNA is TGTGCCAGTAGTATAATTACTGGGGCCAACGTCCCGACTTTC. The rearrangement links TRBV19 to TRBJ2-6; D may be TRBD1 (5 bases). The germline V gene encodes CDR1 LNHDA and CDR2 SQIVND (reference sequence). There are 14 residues in the CDR3.

This clonotype was counted only a few times. The chain combines TRBV4-1 with TRBJ1-1, with no clear D. V was clipped by 1 base and J by 6 bases, with 9 bases between them. The CDR3 extends over 13 amino acids. Germline V gene data show CDR1 as MGHRA and CDR2 as YSYEKL. This CDR3 is CASSQAPGPEAFF. CDR3 coding DNA: TGCGCCAGCAGCCAAGCTCCAGGACCTGAAGCTTTCTTT.

Only a few counts were recorded for this clonotype. CDR3 sequence reads: CASSYSRVTTYGYTF. In nucleotides, the CDR3 is TGTGCCAGCAGTTACTCAAGGGTAACGACCTATGGCTACACCTTC. The genes are TRBV6-6 and TRBJ1-2; D not certain. This CDR3 is built from 15 residues. Germline lookup yields CDR1 MNHNY and CDR2 SVGAGI (reference sequence). With 0 bases removed from V and 4 bases from J, the gap between germline ends came to 12 bases.

Notes on this clonotype: A much larger clone sits a single nucleotide away, making a read error possible. The chain employs TRBV5-6 and TRBJ2-3; possible D gene TRBD2, 6 bases. The CDR3 contains 16 residues. The V end lost 0 bases, the J end lost 4 bases, and 15 bases lay between the germline ends. From germline, CDR1 is SGHDT and CDR2 YYEEEE. CDR3 DNA: TGTGCCAGCAGCTTGGAGTCTAGGGAGGAGGCAGATACGCAGTATTTT. This encodes CASSLESREEADTQYF.

This clonotype has a count of ten or more. This chain connects TRBV7-9 to TRBJ1-6; D remains unclear. V gave up 4 bases and J gave up 5 bases, with 12 bases separating them. This CDR3 spans 15 amino acids. The germline V gene encodes CDR1 SEHNR and CDR2 FQNEAQ (reference sequence). The CDR3 nucleotides read TGTGCCAGCAGCTCAGAGGCCCAGAATAATTCACCCCTCCACTTT. Its protein product is CASSSEAQNNSPLHF.

In the case of this clonotype: A much larger clone sits a single nucleotide away, making a read error possible. No conserved phenylalanine or tryptophan ends this CDR3, so it is likely a read error. V usage is TRBV7-9 and J usage is TRBJ1-4; tentative D call: TRBD1 (5 bases). V shed 4 bases and J shed 7 bases, with 13 bases lying between them. The germline V gene encodes CDR1 SEHNR and CDR2 FQNEAQ (reference sequence). The CDR3 has 14 residues. The CDR3 DNA sequence: TGTGCCAGCAGCTGGGAGGGCCAGGGTGAAAAACTGTTTTCT. This gives the protein CASSWEGQGEKLFS.

The chain combines TRBV25-1 with TRBJ1-1; no definite D call. V lost 3 bases and J lost 6, with 8 bases in between. This CDR3 is built from 12 residues. The germline gives CDR1 MGHDK, CDR2 SYGVNS. The CDR3 nucleotides read TGTGCCAGCAGTGACTTTAACGCTGAAGCTTTCTTT. Translated, it gives CASSDFNAEAFF.

This clonotype was counted at least ten times. The V gene is TRBV20-1, the J gene TRBJ2-7; no clear D. Germline loops: CDR1 DFQATT, CDR2 SNEGSKA (reference sequence). V lost 3 bases, J lost 0 bases, and 9 bases lay in between. CDR3 length equals 13 residues. The CDR3: CSASNAYSYEQYF. CDR3 nucleotide sequence: TGCAGTGCTAGTAACGCCTACTCCTACGAGCAGTACTTC.

In regard to this clonotype: An end of the junction differs from the germline gene, which may be a read error. The chain couples TRBV6-1 to TRBJ1-1; TRBD1 matches at 9 bases. The CDR3 runs to 14 residues. Germline assignment: CDR1 MNHNS and CDR2 SASEGT. As DNA, the CDR3 is TGTGCCAGCAGCGCCGGGACAGGGCTTGATGAAGCTCTCTTT. Protein product: CASSAGTGLDEALF.

CDR3 nucleotide sequence: TGTGCCACTTCCCGGGATCCCGCTCTGGAGCAGTACTTC. The encoded protein is CATSRDPALEQYF. The chain is built from TRBV19 and TRBJ2-7, with D possibly matching TRBD2 (5 bases). The germline V gene has CDR1 LNHDA and CDR2 SQIVND (reference sequence). This CDR3 region has 13 residues. V lost 10 bases and J lost 7, with 20 bases in between.

For this clonotype: The conserved final phenylalanine or tryptophan is absent from the CDR3, which likely points to a read error. The chain carries TRBV6-5 and TRBJ2-7; 9 bases align to TRBD1. The CDR3 extends over 16 amino acids. Per the germline V gene, CDR1 is MNHEY and CDR2 is SVGAGI. The V and J ends lost 0 bases and 7 bases, in that order; junction bases with no gene match: 10. In nucleotides, the CDR3 is TGTGCCAGCAGTTACTCCCCACAGGGGGCGAAGTTGGAGCAGTACTCC. Its translation is CASSYSPQGAKLEQYS.

The rearrangement links TRBV20-1 to TRBJ2-3; 11 nucleotides match TRBD2. Germline V gives CDR1 DFQATT, CDR2 SNEGSKA (reference sequence). The CDR3 extends over 15 amino acids. Germline trimming cut 3 bases from V and 4 bases from J; bases unmatched to any gene: 6. CDR3 coding DNA: TGCAGTGCTAGGACTAGCGGGGACTACGCAGATACGCAGTATTTT. Amino acid sequence: CSARTSGDYADTQYF.

J is TRBJ1-1 and V is TRBV19; D is unresolved. Trimming stripped 5 bases from V and 0 bases from J, with 10 bases between. CDR3 length equals 14 residues. The germline gives CDR1 LNHDA, CDR2 SQIVND (reference sequence). The CDR3 loop is CASSSLTLNTEAFF. DNA for the CDR3: TGTGCCAGTAGTTCTCTTACACTGAACACTGAAGCTTTCTTT. The full variable domain, in which reference TRBV19 and TRBJ1-1 provide the parts outside the CDR3, is DGGITQSPKYLFRKEGQNVTLSCEQNLNHDAMYWYRQDPGQGLRLIYYSQIVNDFQKGDIAEGYSVSREKKESFPLTVTSAQKNPTAFYLCASSSLTLNTEAFFGQGTRLTVV.

There are many counts of this clonotype. The chain links TRBV12-3 or TRBV12-4 to TRBJ2-7; no clear D gene. Between the trimmed V and J ends, which lost 3 bases and 5 bases, there was a span of 11 bases. This CDR3 region has 13 residues. The CDR3 bases are TGTGCCAGCAGTTTCGTCCGAACCGACGAGCAGTACTTC. Amino acids: CASSFVRTDEQYF.

This clonotype has a handful of counts. The chain is built from TRBV24-1 and TRBJ2-3; D gene ambiguous. In germline, CDR1 is KGHDR, CDR2 SFDVKD. The CDR3 consists of 13 residues. V dropped 6 bases and J dropped 5 bases, with 11 bases sitting between them. The CDR3 sequence is CATSSKVRDTQYF. CDR3 coding DNA: TGTGCCACCAGTTCGAAGGTACGAGATACGCAGTATTTT.

To note about this clonotype: A read error may explain this, as a much larger clone is one base away. This chain links TRBV4-1 with TRBJ2-7, with 9 bases fitting TRBD1. CDR3 length: 15 amino acids. Germline V CDR1 and CDR2: MGHRA, YSYEKL. CDR3 coding DNA: TGCGCCAGCAGCGCGGCCGGGACAGGGTCCTACAAGCAGTACTTC. As protein: CASSAAGTGSYKQYF.

The chain combines TRBV4-3 with TRBJ1-1; D perhaps matches TRBD1 (5 bases). The CDR3 has 15 residues. V was cut by 0 bases and J by 11 bases, with 19 bases left in between. Germline V gives CDR1 LGHNA, CDR2 YSLEER. CDR3 region: CASSQELVGAGEAFF. CDR3 sequence (DNA): TGCGCCAGCAGCCAAGAATTGGTAGGGGCGGGTGAGGCTTTCTTT.